A single TCR beta chain is shown here with its context. Its antigen is not identified. V lost 4 bases and J lost 2, with 8 bases in between. The CDR3 has 14 residues. CDR1 MRHNA and CDR2 SNTAGT come from the germline V gene. This sample stems from a study of cytomegalovirus exposure and HLA in healthy donors. Overall study findings and caveats: Productive status was seen about 87% or about 30% of the time for most TCR beta V segments in an earlier analysis. Immune exposure information available was restricted to CMV serostatus. Apparent HLA restriction characterized most CMV-associated TCR beta chains in a later analysis.

The PCR contained 60 Vbeta and 13 Jbeta primers. Sequencing used immunoSEQ multiplex PCR; TCRdb keeps in-frame clones, though not all of them. In the table there are roughly 200,000 clones, approximately 86% of which are singletons. V and J are TRBV6-4 and TRBJ1-4, with D tentatively TRBD1 (6 bases). The clonotype originates from a woman aged 25-40 years in good health and CMV-seronegative. Sequencing was carried out using PBMCs. CDR3 DNA sequence: TGTGCCAGCAGTGGGGGACACACTAATGAAAAACTGTTTTTT. Protein sequence: CASSGGHTNEKLFF.